Presented here are 18 T cell receptor beta chains from one specimen sequenced in a study of T cell responses to AZD1222 COVID-19 vaccine. TCRdb's table, derived via immunoSEQ multiplex PCR, lists solely in-frame clones and lacks some. The sample carries some 140,000 clones, about 93% recorded once. Source: peripheral blood, taken 28 days after the second AZD1222 dose. These receptors came from an adult who received the AZD1222 COVID-19 vaccine.

In this sample, this clone turned up once. This sequence joins TRBV6-6 and TRBJ1-1, with no clear D. The V gene lost 8 bases and the J gene lost 1 base, with 8 bases spanning the gap. The CDR3 runs to 12 residues. CDR1 is MNHNY and CDR2 is SVGAGI in the germline V gene (reference sequence). DNA for the CDR3: TGTGCCAGCCAGGAAGGGAACACTGAAGCTTTCTTT. Protein product: CASQEGNTEAFF.

The chain recombines TRBV2 with TRBJ1-4, with unresolved D. The CDR3 has 15 amino acids. CDR1 and CDR2 (germline): SNHLY, FYNNEI. Between the trimmed V and J ends, which lost 2 bases and 3 bases, there was a span of 10 bases. CDR3 residues: CASSENGVSNEKLFF. CDR3 sequence (DNA): TGTGCCAGCAGTGAAAACGGGGTATCTAATGAAAAACTGTTTTTT.

The chain is built from TRBV30 and TRBJ2-7, with TRBD1 matching 9 bases. V shed 4 bases, J shed 2 bases, and the junction held 6 bases outside the gene matches. The length of the CDR3 is 14 residues. Germline CDR1 GTSNPN, CDR2 SVGIG (reference sequence). CDR3 protein: CAWNGDRVAYEQYF. The CDR3 bases are TGTGCCTGGAATGGGGACAGGGTGGCCTACGAGCAGTACTTC.

A few counts support this clone. The chain combines TRBV2 with TRBJ1-6; 9 bases agree with TRBD1. CDR1 SNHLY and CDR2 FYNNEI come from the germline V gene. This CDR3 comprises 13 residues. V was clipped by 8 bases and J by 11 bases; unmatched bases: 7. The CDR3 coding sequence is TGTGCCAGCCTCCGGGACAGGGATACACCCCTCCACTTT. It is translated as CASLRDRDTPLHF.

The chain links TRBV5-5 to TRBJ2-7, with D possibly TRBD1 on 6 matching bases. The length of the CDR3 is 14 residues. In germline, CDR1 is SGHKS, CDR2 YYEKEE (reference sequence). Trimming took 4 bases from V and 6 from J, leaving 17 bases between them. CDR3 in DNA: TGTGCCAGCAGCCTGTACGAGCAGGGGCCCGAGCAGTACTTC. This sequence encodes CASSLYEQGPEQYF.

This chain's CDR3 is CASSDGGPYYYEQYF. The CDR3 DNA is TGTGCCAGCAGTGACGGGGGCCCCTATTACTACGAGCAGTACTTC. The chain links TRBV6-2 or TRBV6-3 to TRBJ2-7; D is possibly TRBD1 or TRBD2 (6 bases each). Germline lookup yields CDR1 MNHEY and CDR2 SVGEGT. Trimming took off 5 bases at V and 3 bases at J, with 17 bases between the two ends. The length of the CDR3 is 15 residues.

This chain links TRBV5-1 with TRBJ2-5; unclear D gene. This CDR3 is 15 amino acids long. Germline V gives CDR1 SGHRS, CDR2 YFSETQ. Trimming left V 4 bases short and J 5 bases short, with 18 bases between. In nucleotides, the CDR3 is TGCGCCAGCAGCCCCAAGGGTCCCCGTCAGGAGACCCAGTACTTC. Encoded protein: CASSPKGPRQETQYF. Supplemented by reference TRBV5-1 and TRBJ2-5, the full variable domain reads KAGVTQTPRYLIKTRGQQVTLSCSPISGHRSVSWYQQTPGQGLQFLFEYFSETQRNKGNFPGRFSGRQFSNSRSEMNVSTLELGDSALYLCASSPKGPRQETQYFGPGTRLLVL.

The CDR3 loop is CASNPDGQGTEAFF. Here the CDR3 DNA reads TGTGCCAGCAACCCGGACGGACAGGGCACTGAAGCTTTCTTT. V is TRBV9 and J is TRBJ1-1, with 8 bases matching TRBD1. Losses at the gene ends were 6 bases for V and 4 bases for J; bases not matched to a gene: 8. Per germline, CDR1 SGDLS and CDR2 YYNGEE. The CDR3 is 14 amino acids.

CDR3 sequence (DNA): TGTGCCAGCAGTGTCGGGGGAAGTTGGTCACCCCTCCACTTT. It is translated as CASSVGGSWSPLHF. The chain uses TRBV2 and TRBJ1-6; a weak D match, TRBD1 (5 bases). This CDR3 spans 14 amino acids. The V end was cut by 4 bases, the J end by 10 bases, with 14 bases between. Germline CDR1 SNHLY, CDR2 FYNNEI. Full variable domain (remainder filled in from reference TRBV2 and TRBJ1-6): EPEVTQTPSHQVTQMGQEVILRCVPISNHLYFYWYRQILGQKVEFLVSFYNNEISEKSEIFDDQFSVERPDGSNFTLKIRSTKLEDSAMYFCASSVGGSWSPLHFGNGTRLTVT.

This clone was counted only a few times. The rearrangement joins TRBV6-2 or TRBV6-3 to TRBJ1-2, with 10 bases lining up with TRBD1. Trimming at V came to 6 bases and at J to 2 bases, leaving 9 bases not matched to a gene. In germline, CDR1 is MNHEY, CDR2 SVGEGT. CDR3 length: 16 residues. Here the CDR3 DNA reads TGTGCCAGCAGCTTATCAGGGACAGGGGTGAACTATGGCTACACCTTC. Translation: CASSLSGTGVNYGYTF.

The chain joins TRBV4-3 to TRBJ1-5; a weak D match, TRBD1 (6 bases). Germline V lookup: CDR1 LGHNA, CDR2 YSLEER. The CDR3 has 16 amino acids. V was shortened by 0 bases and J by 4 bases, with 13 bases between the two germline ends. This CDR3 reads CASSQEVGQINQPQHF. The CDR3 DNA follows: TGCGCCAGCAGCCAAGAGGTAGGACAGATTAATCAGCCCCAGCATTTT.

This clone was observed a few times. The rearrangement uses TRBV5-1 and TRBJ1-2; D gene uncertain. CDR1 is SGHRS, CDR2 YFSETQ, per germline. This CDR3 comprises 15 residues. The V end was cut by 4 bases, the J end by 6 bases, with 19 bases between. The DNA of the CDR3 is TGCGCCAGCAGCGCCAAGATGGACGTATTTGATGGCTACACCTTC. This gives the protein CASSAKMDVFDGYTF.

J is TRBJ2-2 and V is TRBV6-5; TRBD2 might be the D (5 bases). The CDR3 has 13 residues. Deletions cut 0 bases from V and 7 bases from J, with 6 bases between. Germline V gene lookup returns CDR1 MNHEY and CDR2 SVGAGI. CDR3 in amino acids: CASSYSGVGELFF. CDR3 bases: TGTGCCAGCAGTTACTCGGGAGTCGGGGAGCTGTTTTTT.

The chain carries TRBV19 and TRBJ1-5; tentatively, D is TRBD1 (6 bases). Trimming took 1 base from V and 4 from J, leaving 8 bases between them. The CDR3 is made up of 14 amino acids. Per germline, CDR1 LNHDA and CDR2 SQIVND (reference sequence). The CDR3 region has the DNA TGTGCCAGTAGTATAGGACAGGCTAATCAGCCCCAGCATTTT. Its protein product is CASSIGQANQPQHF. Using reference TRBV19 and TRBJ1-5 for the parts outside the CDR3, the full variable domain is DGGITQSPKYLFRKEGQNVTLSCEQNLNHDAMYWYRQDPGQGLRLIYYSQIVNDFQKGDIAEGYSVSREKKESFPLTVTSAQKNPTAFYLCASSIGQANQPQHFGDGTRLSIL.

This sequence joins TRBV11-2 and TRBJ1-2; 8 bases are a match to TRBD1. V shed 6 bases, J shed 7 bases, and the junction held 10 bases outside the gene matches. CDR1 SGHAT and CDR2 FQNNGV come from the germline V gene. The CDR3 consists of 14 residues. Here the CDR3 DNA reads TGTGCCAGCAGTTCGACAGGGGTCTTTTCTGGCTACACCTTC. Amino acids: CASSSTGVFSGYTF.

The chain employs TRBV6-6 and TRBJ2-7; 10 positions match TRBD1. The V gene's germline CDR1 is MNHNY and CDR2 SVGAGI (reference sequence). The CDR3 has 14 amino acids. Trimming cost V 8 bases and J 3 bases; bases outside gene matches: 7. In DNA form, the CDR3 reads TGTGCCAGCCAGGACAGGGGGGGAAGCTACGAGCAGTACTTC. This codes for CASQDRGGSYEQYF.

The rearrangement joins TRBV4-1 to TRBJ2-7; maybe TRBD2 (5 bases). In germline, CDR1 is MGHRA, CDR2 YSYEKL. The CDR3 has 15 residues. Trimming stripped 1 base from V and 0 bases from J, with 10 bases between. The CDR3 DNA follows: TGCGCCAGCAGCCAAGTGGGAGTGAGCTCCTACGAGCAGTACTTC. Its protein is CASSQVGVSSYEQYF.

The J gene is TRBJ2-1, the V gene TRBV6-5; D is ambiguous. The CDR3 runs to 15 residues. V dropped 6 bases and J dropped 0 bases, with 12 bases sitting between them. Germline CDR1 and CDR2: MNHEY and SVGAGI. CDR3 protein: CASRRFDGSYNEQFF. CDR3 bases: TGTGCCAGCAGGAGATTTGATGGCTCCTACAATGAGCAGTTCTTC.